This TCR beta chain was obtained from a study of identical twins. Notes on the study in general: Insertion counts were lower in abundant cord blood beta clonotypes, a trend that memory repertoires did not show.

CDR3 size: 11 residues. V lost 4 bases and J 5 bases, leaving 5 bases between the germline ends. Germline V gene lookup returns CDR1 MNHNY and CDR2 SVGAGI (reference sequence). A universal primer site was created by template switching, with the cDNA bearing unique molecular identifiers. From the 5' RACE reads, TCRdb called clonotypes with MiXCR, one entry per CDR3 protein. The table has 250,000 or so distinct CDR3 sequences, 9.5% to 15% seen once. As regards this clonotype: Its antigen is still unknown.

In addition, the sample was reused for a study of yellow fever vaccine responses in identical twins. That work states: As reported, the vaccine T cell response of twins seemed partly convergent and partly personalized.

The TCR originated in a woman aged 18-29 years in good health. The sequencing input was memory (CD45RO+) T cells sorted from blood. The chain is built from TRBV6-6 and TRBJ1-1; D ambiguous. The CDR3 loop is CASSSETEAFF. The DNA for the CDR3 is TGTGCCAGCAGTTCGGAGACTGAAGCTTTCTTT.